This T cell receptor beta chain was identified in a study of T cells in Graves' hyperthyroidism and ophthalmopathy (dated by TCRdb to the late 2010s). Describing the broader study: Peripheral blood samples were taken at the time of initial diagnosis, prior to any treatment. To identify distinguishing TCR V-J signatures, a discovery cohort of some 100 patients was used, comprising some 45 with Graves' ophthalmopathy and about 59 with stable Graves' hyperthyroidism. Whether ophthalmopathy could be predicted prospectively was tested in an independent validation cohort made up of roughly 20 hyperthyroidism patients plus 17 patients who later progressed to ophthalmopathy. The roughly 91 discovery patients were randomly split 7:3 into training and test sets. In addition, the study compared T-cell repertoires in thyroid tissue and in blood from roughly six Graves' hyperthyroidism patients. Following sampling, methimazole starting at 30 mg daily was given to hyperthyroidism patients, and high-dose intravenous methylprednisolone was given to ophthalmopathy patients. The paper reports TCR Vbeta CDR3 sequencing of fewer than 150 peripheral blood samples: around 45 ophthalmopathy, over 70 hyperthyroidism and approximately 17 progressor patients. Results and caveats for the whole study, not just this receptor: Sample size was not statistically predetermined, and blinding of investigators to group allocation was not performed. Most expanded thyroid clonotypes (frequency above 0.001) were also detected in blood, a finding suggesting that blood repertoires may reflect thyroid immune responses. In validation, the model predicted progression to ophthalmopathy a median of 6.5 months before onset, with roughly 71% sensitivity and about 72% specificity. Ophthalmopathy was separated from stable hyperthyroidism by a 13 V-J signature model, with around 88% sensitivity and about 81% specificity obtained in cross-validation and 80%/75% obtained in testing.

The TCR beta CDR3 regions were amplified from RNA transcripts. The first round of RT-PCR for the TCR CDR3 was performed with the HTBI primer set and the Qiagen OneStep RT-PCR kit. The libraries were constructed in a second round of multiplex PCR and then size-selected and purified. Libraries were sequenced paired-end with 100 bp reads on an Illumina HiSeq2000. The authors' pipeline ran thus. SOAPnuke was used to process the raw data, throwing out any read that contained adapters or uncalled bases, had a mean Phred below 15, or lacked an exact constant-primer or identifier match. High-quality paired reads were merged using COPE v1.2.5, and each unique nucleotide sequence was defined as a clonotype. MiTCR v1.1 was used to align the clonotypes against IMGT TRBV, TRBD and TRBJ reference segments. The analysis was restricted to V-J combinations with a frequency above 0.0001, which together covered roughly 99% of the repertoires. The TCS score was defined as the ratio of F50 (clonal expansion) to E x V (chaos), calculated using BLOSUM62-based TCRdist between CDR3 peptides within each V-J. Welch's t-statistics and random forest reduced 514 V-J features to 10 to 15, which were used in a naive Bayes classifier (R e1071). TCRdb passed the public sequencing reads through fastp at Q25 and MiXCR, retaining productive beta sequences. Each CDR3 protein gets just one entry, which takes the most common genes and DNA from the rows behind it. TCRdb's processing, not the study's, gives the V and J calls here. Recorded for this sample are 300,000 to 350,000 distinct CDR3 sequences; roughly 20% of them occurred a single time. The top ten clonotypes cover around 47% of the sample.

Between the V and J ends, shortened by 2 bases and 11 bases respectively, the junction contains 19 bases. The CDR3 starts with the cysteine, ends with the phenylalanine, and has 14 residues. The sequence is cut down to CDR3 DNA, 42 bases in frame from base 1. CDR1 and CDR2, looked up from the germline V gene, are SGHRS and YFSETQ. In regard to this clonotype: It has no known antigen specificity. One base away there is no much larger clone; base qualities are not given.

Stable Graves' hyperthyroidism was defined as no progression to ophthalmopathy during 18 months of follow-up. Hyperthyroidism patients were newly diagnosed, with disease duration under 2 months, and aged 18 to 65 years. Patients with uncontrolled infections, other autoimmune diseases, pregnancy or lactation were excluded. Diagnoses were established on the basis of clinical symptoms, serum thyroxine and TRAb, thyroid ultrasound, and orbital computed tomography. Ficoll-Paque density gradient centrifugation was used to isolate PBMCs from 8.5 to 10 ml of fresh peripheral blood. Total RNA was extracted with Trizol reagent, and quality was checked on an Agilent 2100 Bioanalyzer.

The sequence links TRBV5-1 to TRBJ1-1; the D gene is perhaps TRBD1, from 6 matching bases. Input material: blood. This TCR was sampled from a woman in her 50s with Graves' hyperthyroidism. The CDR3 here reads CASSFLLQGNVAFF. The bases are TGCGCCAGCAGCTTCCTATTACAGGGCAATGTGGCTTTCTTT.